The T cell receptor (beta chain) under discussion was sequenced for a study of OX40 agonist ivuxolimab in advanced cancers. Regarding the complete study: The costimulatory receptor OX40 (CD134) was targeted by ivuxolimab, a fully human IgG2 agonistic monoclonal antibody. Peripheral TCRbeta sequencing aimed to test whether ivuxolimab altered TCR sequence diversity and caused clonal T-cell expansion. Patients were allowed to have had prior anti-PD-1, anti-PD-L1 or anti-CTLA-4 therapy, and roughly 40% of the dose-escalation patients had previously received checkpoint inhibitors. In the dose-escalation cohort, 70% to 85% of patients were male, and the mean age was roughly 56 years with a range of roughly 20 to 79. Of the roughly 50 dose-escalation patients, hepatocellular carcinoma was present in about 20, melanoma in some 15, renal cell carcinoma in 9 and head and neck cancer in 9. Three dose-escalation patients achieved partial responses, one with hepatocellular carcinoma and two with cutaneous melanoma. The paper describes the monotherapy dose-escalation part (N of about 57 patients) of the phase I trial of ivuxolimab. Intravenous ivuxolimab was administered to patients every 2 weeks at six dose levels: 0.01, 0.1, 0.3, 1.5, 3 and 10 mg/kg. General conclusions and limits of the study: The antigen specificity of the peripheral T cells that underwent clonal expansion was not determined. Low levels of normalized T-cell clonal expansion were also seen in some nonresponding patients. In the 0.1-3.0 mg/kg groups, partial responders had among the lowest normalized peripheral clonal expansion, particularly in CD8+ T cells. Clonal expansion of both CD4+ and CD8+ blood T cells was observed from baseline to week 6 at doses 0.1 to 3.0 mg/kg. After ivuxolimab, more expanded clones were found on average in CD8+ T cells than in CD4+ T cells.

Genomic DNA was extracted from sorted cells for sequencing of the TCRbeta CDR3 region. The immunoSEQ Assay was used to sequence the TCRbeta CDR3 regions. The source is immuneACCESS, and TCRdb retained only in-frame sequences with V and J called. Part of the clones is not carried over; for the studies checked, unresolved V genes explain less than half of this, and the remainder is unexplained. Counted in this sample were more than 75,000 clones; 88% of them appeared once. The top ten constitute 0.8% to 1% of the sample. V loses 4 bases, J loses 1 base, and the germline ends lie 11 bases apart. The CDR3 goes from the cysteine to the phenylalanine over 16 residues. The read is trimmed to its CDR3 DNA, 48 bases read in frame from base 1. CDR1 and CDR2 are drawn from the germline V gene: SGHTA, FQGNSA. There are a few counts of this clone. It has no known antigen specificity. No qualities accompany the bases; no much larger clone lies one base away.

The trial excluded patients who had a history of autoimmune disease or who were on systemic immunosuppression. Peripheral blood for TCR sequencing was collected from all dose cohorts at baseline, on cycle 4 day 1, and on cycle 7 day 1. The samples were taken from a phase I, first-in-human, multicenter, open-label dose-escalation trial of ivuxolimab. Adults with locally advanced or metastatic head and neck squamous cell, hepatocellular, melanoma or renal cell carcinoma were enrolled in the trial. Before TCR sequencing, CD4+ and CD8+ T cells were separately sorted from peripheral blood. The sequence joins TRBV7-2 to TRBJ2-6, and perhaps TRBD1 as D gene, on 5 matching bases. The receptor comes from an adult with an advanced solid tumor such as melanoma, head and neck, liver or kidney cancer. The sequences come from CD4+ or CD8+ T cells sorted from blood, collected in a trial of the OX40 agonist ivuxolimab. The DNA sequence is TGTGCCAGCAGCTCGTCCAGGGTGTCTGGGGCCAACGTCCTGACTTTC. This encodes CASSSSRVSGANVLTF.